The 23 T cell receptor beta chains below come from one sample, sequenced in a study of cytomegalovirus exposure and HLA in healthy donors. With 60 Vbeta and 13 Jbeta primers, the PCR was carried out. Measured with immunoSEQ multiplex PCR; TCRdb has only the in-frame clones, and not every one. This repertoire shows some 200,000 clones, around 85% found once; its top ten account for approximately 3.9%. The sequencing input was PBMCs. The receptor source for this set is a man in his fifties in good health and CMV-seronegative.

V is TRBV4-2 and J is TRBJ2-1; tentative D call: TRBD2 (6 bases). CDR3 length equals 16 residues. Per germline, CDR1 LGHNA and CDR2 YNFKEQ. V gave up 0 bases and J gave up 4 bases, with 13 bases separating them. The CDR3 loop reads CASSQDMRGSYNEQFF. The DNA for the CDR3 is TGTGCCAGCAGCCAAGATATGCGGGGTTCGTACAATGAGCAGTTCTTC.

The chain has TRBV29-1 and TRBJ1-2, with 10 bases fitting TRBD1. CDR1 and CDR2 (germline): SQVTM, ANQGSEA. The CDR3 extends over 15 amino acids. The V segment lost 1 base and the J segment 8 bases; nucleotides outside the gene matches: 10. The CDR3 sequence: CSVEVRGQGTGGYTF. The CDR3 bases are TGCAGCGTTGAAGTGCGGGGACAGGGGACAGGAGGCTACACCTTC.

This sequence joins TRBV11-2 and TRBJ1-1; D not resolved. Germline loops: CDR1 SGHAT, CDR2 FQNNGV. Trimming removed 5 bases from V and 0 bases from J, with 13 bases in between. The CDR3 is 15 amino acids. This CDR3 reads CASSPAGSMNTEAFF. CDR3 nucleotides: TGTGCCAGCAGCCCAGCCGGGTCCATGAACACTGAAGCTTTCTTT.

The chain is built from TRBV29-1 and TRBJ1-2; 9 bases agree with TRBD1. CDR1 is SQVTM, CDR2 ANQGSEA, per germline. The length of the CDR3 is 12 residues. The junction had 4 bases not matched to a gene; V was cut back by 6 bases and J by 5 bases. Here the CDR3 DNA reads TGCAGCGTCGAACAGGGGGCTTATGGCTACACCTTC. Protein product: CSVEQGAYGYTF. The full variable domain, in which reference TRBV29-1 and TRBJ1-2 provide the parts outside the CDR3, is SAVISQKPSRDICQRGTSLTIQCQVDSQVTMMFWYRQQPGQSLTLIATANQGSEATYESGFVIDKFPISRPNLTFSTLTVSNMSPEDSSIYLCSVEQGAYGYTFGSGTRLTVV.

V gene TRBV9 combines with J gene TRBJ2-1; 8 nucleotides line up with TRBD2. CDR3 length equals 19 residues. V shed 1 base and J 8 bases; nucleotides not matched to a gene: 20. Germline CDR1 reads SGDLS; CDR2 reads YYNGEE. Here the CDR3 DNA reads TGTGCCAGCAGCGTAAATCCACTTTATGGGGCGGGAGGCGAAGATGAGCAGTTCTTC. Residues: CASSVNPLYGAGGEDEQFF.

J is TRBJ2-5 and V is TRBV7-9; the D gene is possibly TRBD2 (6 bases). Germline V gene sequence: CDR1 SEHNR, CDR2 FQNEAQ (reference sequence). The CDR3 is 16 residues long. With 1 base removed from V and 3 bases from J, the gap between germline ends came to 15 bases. This CDR3 reads CASSLDAGGHEETQYF. The CDR3 coding sequence is TGTGCCAGCAGCTTAGACGCCGGGGGTCATGAAGAGACCCAGTACTTC.

This chain connects TRBV21-1 to TRBJ2-1; the D call TRBD1 from the table was never checked on the DNA. TRBV21-1 is deemed a pseudogene. The CDR3 consists of 17 residues. CDR3 sequence reads: CASSKEGNKSSYNEQFF. The DNA of the CDR3 is TGTGCCAGCAGCAAAGAGGGGAACAAGAGCTCCTACAATGAGCAGTTCTTC.

The chain uses TRBV2 and TRBJ2-1; 14 positions agree with TRBD2. Germline assignment: CDR1 SNHLY and CDR2 FYNNEI. The CDR3 consists of 15 residues. The V gene end was trimmed by 3 bases and the J gene end by 13 bases; junction bases not matched to a gene: 8. The CDR3 bases are TGTGCCAGCAGTGATGGGAGACTAGCGGGGGGGCAACAGTTCTTC. Its protein is CASSDGRLAGGQQFF.

The chain couples TRBV19 to TRBJ1-1; 7 bases fit TRBD1. Germline trimming cut 3 bases from V and 6 bases from J; bases unmatched to any gene: 10. This CDR3 spans 15 amino acids. CDR1 LNHDA and CDR2 SQIVND come from the germline V gene (reference sequence). The DNA of the CDR3 is TGTGCCAGTAGTATCTTTGAGGGGGCTTACGCTGAAGCTTTCTTT. Translating gives CASSIFEGAYAEAFF.

The table lists this clone with a few counts. The V call is TRBV4-2, the J call TRBJ1-2; D possibly corresponds to TRBD1 (5 bases). The V end lost 4 bases, the J end lost 3 bases, and 15 bases lay between the germline ends. The CDR3 runs 15 residues. The V gene's germline CDR1 is LGHNA and CDR2 YNFKEQ. Here the CDR3 reads CASSLQETTYYGYTF. CDR3 bases: TGTGCCAGCAGCCTACAGGAGACCACGTACTATGGCTACACCTTC.

V usage is TRBV9 and J usage is TRBJ2-7, with TRBD2 matching 13 bases. Germline CDR1 SGDLS, CDR2 YYNGEE. Trimming removed 3 bases from V and 6 bases from J; junction bases left unmatched: 6. This CDR3 contains 15 residues. The CDR3 DNA sequence: TGTGCCAGCAGCGCGCGGACTAGCGGGGGAACCGAGCAGTACTTC. This sequence encodes CASSARTSGGTEQYF. The full variable domain, with the rest looked up from reference TRBV9 and TRBJ2-7, is DSGVTQTPKHLITATGQRVTLRCSPRSGDLSVYWYQQSLDQGLQFLIQYYNGEERAKGNILERFSAQQFPDLHSELNLSSLELGDSALYFCASSARTSGGTEQYFGPGTRLTVT.

The chain carries TRBV19 and TRBJ1-1; D is ambiguous. This CDR3 region has 16 residues. V lost 4 bases, J lost 1 base, and 16 bases lay in between. Germline values: CDR1 LNHDA, CDR2 SQIVND (reference sequence). CDR3 coding DNA: TGTGCCAGTAGTACCGGTTCCAACCGATGGAACACTGAAGCTTTCTTT. Protein product: CASSTGSNRWNTEAFF.

Regarding this clone: Other DNA sequences in this sample translate to the same CDR3. The V call is TRBV7-3, the J call TRBJ2-3; TRBD2 aligns across 8 bases. This CDR3 has 15 residues. The ends lost 5 bases at V and 2 bases at J; junction bases unmatched: 6. Looked up from germline, CDR1 is SGHTA and CDR2 is FQGTGA. The CDR3 region has the DNA TGTGCCAGCAGCCCGGGACTAGGGATCACAGATACGCAGTATTTT. Amino acids: CASSPGLGITDTQYF.

The chain couples TRBV7-6 to TRBJ2-5, with 11 bases fitting TRBD2. V lost 4 bases to trimming and J lost 0 bases; unmatched junction nucleotides: 4. The germline V gene has CDR1 SGHVS and CDR2 FNYEAQ. The CDR3 is made up of 16 amino acids. CDR3 sequence reads: CASSWTSGPYQETQYF. For the CDR3, the DNA is TGTGCCAGCAGCTGGACTAGCGGGCCTTACCAAGAGACCCAGTACTTC.

The chain recombines TRBV6-5 with TRBJ2-5, with D perhaps matching TRBD1 (6 bases). The V end was cut by 6 bases, the J end by 5 bases, with 13 bases between. Germline lookup yields CDR1 MNHEY and CDR2 SVGAGI. The CDR3 loop spans 13 amino acids. CDR3 amino acids: CASRTGSGETQYF. The CDR3 DNA follows: TGTGCCAGCAGAACAGGGTCGGGGGAGACCCAGTACTTC.

The chain recombines TRBV27 with TRBJ1-1; 8 positions match TRBD1. Germline CDR1 is MNHEY and CDR2 is SMNVEV (reference sequence). J gave up 6 bases and V 7 bases, and 7 bases lay outside the gene matches. The CDR3 consists of 13 residues. The CDR3 protein is CASKSGGLAEAFF. The CDR3 nucleotides read TGTGCCAGCAAATCAGGGGGCCTCGCTGAAGCTTTCTTT.

V and J are TRBV5-1 and TRBJ1-2; the match to TRBD1 covers 8 bases. J gave up 6 bases and V 3 bases, and 13 bases lay outside the gene matches. The CDR3 runs 16 residues. Germline values: CDR1 SGHRS, CDR2 YFSETQ. CDR3 sequence: CASSSYGQGGYNGYTF. CDR3 sequence (DNA): TGCGCCAGCAGCTCCTATGGACAGGGAGGGTATAATGGCTACACCTTC.

This chain links TRBV4-1 with TRBJ2-1; 10 nucleotides match TRBD1. The germline CDR1 and CDR2 sequences are MGHRA and YSYEKL. J gave up 8 bases and V 2 bases, and 6 bases lay outside the gene matches. The CDR3 has 15 residues. This CDR3 is CASSQPTGGVYEQFF. DNA for the CDR3: TGCGCCAGCAGCCAACCGACAGGGGGCGTATATGAGCAGTTCTTC.

The chain has TRBV13 and TRBJ2-5, with TRBD1 matching 9 bases. This CDR3 has 14 amino acids. The trim removed 5 bases at V and 4 bases at J, leaving 5 bases unmatched. Germline CDR1 PRHDT, CDR2 FYEKMQ (reference sequence). The CDR3 sequence: CASSQDRGGETQYF. In nucleotides, the CDR3 is TGTGCCAGCAGCCAGGACAGGGGAGGAGAGACCCAGTACTTC.

The rearrangement uses TRBV6-6 and TRBJ2-3, with 9 bases matching TRBD1. This CDR3 contains 16 residues. J lost 0 bases, V lost 6 bases, and 7 bases had no gene match. CDR1 is MNHNY, CDR2 SVGAGI, per germline (reference sequence). The CDR3 DNA reads TGTGCCAGCAGGCCTGGGGACAGGGCGAGCACAGATACGCAGTATTTT. Residues: CASRPGDRASTDTQYF.

The V call is TRBV6-5, the J call TRBJ2-7, with D perhaps TRBD1 (6 bases). Per the germline V gene, CDR1 is MNHEY and CDR2 is SVGAGI. Trimming left V 6 bases short and J 2 bases short, with 17 bases between. The CDR3 extends over 15 amino acids. CDR3 in DNA: TGTGCCAGCAGCTACCAGAAGACAGGTACCTACGAGCAGTACTTC. Encoded protein: CASSYQKTGTYEQYF.

The chain combines TRBV18 with TRBJ2-7, with D perhaps matching TRBD1 (5 bases). V was trimmed by 3 bases and J by 2 bases, leaving 11 bases between them. CDR3 length equals 14 residues. Germline assignment: CDR1 KGHSH and CDR2 LQKENI. The CDR3 spells CASSPTDPTYEQYF. Here the CDR3 DNA reads TGTGCCAGCTCACCGACAGACCCTACCTACGAGCAGTACTTC.

The chain has TRBV18 and TRBJ1-6, with D perhaps TRBD1 (5 bases). Germline V gene data show CDR1 as KGHSH and CDR2 as LQKENI. This CDR3 has 15 residues. The V end lost 3 bases, the J end lost 9 bases, and 15 bases lay between the germline ends. Here the CDR3 DNA reads TGTGCCAGCTCACCGGGAGGGGCTTACACTTCACCCCTCCACTTT. This encodes CASSPGGAYTSPLHF. Full variable domain (remainder filled in from reference TRBV18 and TRBJ1-6): NAGVMQNPRHLVRRRGQEARLRCSPMKGHSHVYWYRQLPEEGLKFMVYLQKENIIDESGMPKERFSAEFPKEGPSILRIQQVVRGDSAAYFCASSPGGAYTSPLHFGNGTRLTVT.